These T cell receptor beta chains were read from a single sample in a study of shared clonotypes between healthy human individuals. Clones were sequenced by immunoSEQ multiplex PCR, and TCRdb holds only the in-frame ones, with some missing. The sample records millions of clones, about 95% being singletons. The sequenced material came from naive CD8+ T cells sorted from blood. These TCRs come from a man aged 18 to 29 in good health. The CDR3 runs from the conserved cysteine through the conserved F or W.

CDR3 protein: CASSLKGAGPWDEQYF; J gene: TRBJ2-7; V gene: TRBV7-8
CDR3 protein: CASSFAGTSGYEQYF; J gene: TRBJ2-7; V gene: TRBV5-8
CDR3 protein: CASSRTSRALYNEQFF; J gene: TRBJ2-1; V gene: TRBV7-3
CDR3 protein: CASNPDRVHEKLFF; J gene: TRBJ1-4; V gene: TRBV7-8
CDR3 protein: CASSPLVGTDTQYF; J gene: TRBJ2-3; V gene: TRBV7-9
CDR3 protein: CASSSSFYSEQYF; J gene: TRBJ2-7; V gene: TRBV6-5
CDR3 protein: CASSQDGTTYLGDYGYTF; J gene: TRBJ1-2; V gene: TRBV5-1
CDR3 protein: CASSPLGGELFF; J gene: TRBJ2-2; V gene: TRBV27
CDR3 protein: CASSLEGIGIYNEQFF; J gene: TRBJ2-1; V gene: TRBV5-4
CDR3 protein: CASIQGPSGNTIYF; J gene: TRBJ1-3; V gene: TRBV5-6
CDR3 protein: CASSQDSDREVETQYF; J gene: TRBJ2-5; V gene: TRBV14
CDR3 protein: CASTGVGVGQPQHF; J gene: TRBJ1-5; V gene: TRBV6-1
CDR3 protein: CATRQSGSYEQYF; J gene: TRBJ2-7; V gene: TRBV19
CDR3 protein: CASSLGPGRNQVEETQYF; J gene: TRBJ2-5; V gene: TRBV7-9
CDR3 protein: CASSHLAEGGKEQYF; J gene: TRBJ2-7; V gene: TRBV7-6
CDR3 protein: CASSPTPSGELFF; J gene: TRBJ2-2; V gene: TRBV5-6
CDR3 protein: CSVGGLAAGQNEQFF; J gene: TRBJ2-1; V gene: TRBV29-1
CDR3 protein: CASSLGGSGTDTQYF; J gene: TRBJ2-3; V gene: TRBV13
CDR3 protein: CASSQQGGNEKLFF; J gene: TRBJ1-4; V gene: TRBV25-1
CDR3 protein: CASSLNTEAFF; J gene: TRBJ1-1; V gene: TRBV4-1
CDR3 protein: CASRGDSPEQYF; J gene: TRBJ2-7; V gene: TRBV7-9
CDR3 protein: CASSLYGQVYNSPLHF; J gene: TRBJ1-6; V gene: TRBV27
CDR3 protein: CAWSVPLASLREQFF; J gene: TRBJ2-1; V gene: TRBV30
CDR3 protein: CASSLRTHYEQYF; J gene: TRBJ2-7; V gene: TRBV27
CDR3 protein: CAISDALAGEDGETQYF; J gene: TRBJ2-5; V gene: TRBV10-3
CDR3 protein: CASSAPLRGILTDTQYF; J gene: TRBJ2-3; V gene: TRBV9
CDR3 protein: CASSLLIRTDTDTQYF; J gene: TRBJ2-3; V gene: TRBV7-2
CDR3 protein: CASNGLAGDLTDTQYF; J gene: TRBJ2-3; V gene: TRBV2
CDR3 protein: CASSQDTETSGGNEQFF; J gene: TRBJ2-1; V gene: TRBV4-1
CDR3 protein: CASSDTNEAGYTF; J gene: TRBJ1-2; V gene: TRBV6-1
CDR3 protein: CATDRGRGSPLHF; J gene: TRBJ1-6; V gene: TRBV6-1
CDR3 protein: CASSQDVSGTRWANEQFF; J gene: TRBJ2-1; V gene: TRBV4-3
CDR3 protein: CASSDTLFNSYEQYF; J gene: TRBJ2-7; V gene: TRBV2
CDR3 protein: CASSQGGEGNQPQHF; J gene: TRBJ1-5; V gene: TRBV6-5
CDR3 protein: CASSLPLPGGGYTF; J gene: TRBJ1-2; V gene: TRBV28
CDR3 protein: CASSLVTPGRNTGELFF; J gene: TRBJ2-2; V gene: TRBV7-9
CDR3 protein: CSSVVAEQGAGTEAFF; J gene: TRBJ1-1; V gene: TRBV29-1
CDR3 protein: CASSPLTGGHTEAFF; J gene: TRBJ1-1; V gene: TRBV11-2
CDR3 protein: CASSYRQTFYGYTF; J gene: TRBJ1-2; V gene: TRBV6-5
CDR3 protein: CASSLGGLNTEAFF; J gene: TRBJ1-1; V gene: TRBV5-1
CDR3 protein: CASSDSGTLYEQYF; J gene: TRBJ2-7; V gene: TRBV6-1
CDR3 protein: CASSRGPRGLGSYEQYF; J gene: TRBJ2-7; V gene: TRBV4-1
CDR3 protein: CASSFTGSSYEQYF; J gene: TRBJ2-7; V gene: TRBV27